The entry below describes one TCR beta chain. The target antigen is unknown. The same CDR3 also results from other DNA sequences found in this sample. This sample is drawn from a study of shared clonotypes between healthy human individuals. Across the study: The study drew on a couple of women and three men aged 18 to 49 as donors.

General observations from the study: A generally larger estimated richness was seen in naive subsets than in memory subsets.

As defined, naive CD8 cells were CD45RO-negative and positively selected for CCR7, with terminally differentiated effector memory CD45RA+ cells excluded. Germline assignment: CDR1 MNHEY and CDR2 SMNVEV (reference sequence). This CDR3 contains 14 residues. The V segment lost 5 bases and the J segment 2 bases; nucleotides outside the gene matches: 4. The protocol was immunoSEQ multiplex PCR, while the TCRdb copy is restricted to in-frame clones and leaves out a portion. The table lists over 750,000 clones, 96% of them singletons, with around 0.21% in the top ten. The chain recombines TRBV27 with TRBJ2-7, with TRBD2 identical over 9 bases. The sequence was collected from a man younger than 40 in good health. Specimen: naive CD8+ T cells sorted from blood. CDR3 sequence: CASSPTSGTYEQYF. CDR3 DNA sequence: TGTGCCAGCAGTCCGACTAGCGGTACCTACGAGCAGTACTTC.